Below, 32 T cell receptor beta chains from the same sample are listed, as sequenced in a study of blood T cell repertoires in COVID-19. Clones were read by immunoSEQ multiplex PCR, and TCRdb kept only the in-frame ones, dropping some. The data contain around 390,000 clones, around 87% of them seen just once; the ten biggest clones take up approximately 10%. Specimen: PBMCs or T cells enriched from blood (not recorded which). The receptors were gathered from a woman in her forties or fifties who had recovered from COVID-19.

The chain recombines TRBV28 with TRBJ2-1, with 12 bases fitting TRBD2. The junction had 8 bases not matched to a gene; V was cut back by 6 bases and J by 8 bases. The CDR3 consists of 15 residues. In germline, CDR1 is MDHEN, CDR2 SYDVKM. The CDR3 loop reads CASSHGLAGRDEQFF. The CDR3 DNA is TGTGCCAGCAGCCACGGACTAGCGGGGAGGGATGAGCAGTTCTTC.

The rearrangement joins TRBV18 to TRBJ2-7; 11 bases map to TRBD2. The V gene's germline CDR1 is KGHSH and CDR2 LQKENI. The V gene end was trimmed by 4 bases and the J gene end by 0 bases; junction bases not matched to a gene: 14. The CDR3 runs 19 residues. In DNA form, the CDR3 reads TGTGCCAGCTCACTGGGGGCACTAGCGGGGGCCGGAAGCTCCTACGAGCAGTACTTC. Protein product: CASSLGALAGAGSSYEQYF.

The V call is TRBV7-2, the J call TRBJ2-3, with 9 bases matching TRBD1. Germline CDR1 and CDR2: SGHTA and FQGNSA. Trimming removed 7 bases from V and 3 bases from J; junction bases left unmatched: 5. The CDR3 covers 14 residues. CDR3: CASTLDRGTDTQYF. In DNA form, the CDR3 reads TGTGCCAGCACCCTCGACAGGGGGACAGATACGCAGTATTTT.

The chain employs TRBV14 and TRBJ1-2, with D perhaps TRBD1 (6 bases). The CDR3 loop spans 13 amino acids. Germline CDR1 is SGHDN and CDR2 is FVKESK. Trimming pared 2 bases from V and 3 bases from J, leaving 7 bases between. The CDR3 sequence: CASSQPGDYGYTF. CDR3 nucleotides: TGTGCCAGCAGCCAACCAGGGGACTATGGCTACACCTTC. The whole variable domain, filled in from reference TRBV14 and TRBJ1-2, reads EAGVTQFPSHSVIEKGQTVTLRCDPISGHDNLYWYRRVMGKEIKFLLHFVKESKQDESGMPNNRFLAERTGGTYSTLKVQPAELEDSGVYFCASSQPGDYGYTFGSGTRLTVV.

J is TRBJ1-4 and V is TRBV2; possibly TRBD1 for D (5 bases). The CDR3 loop spans 13 amino acids. The germline V gene has CDR1 SNHLY and CDR2 FYNNEI. Trimming took off 8 bases at V and 8 bases at J, with 15 bases between the two ends. CDR3 protein: CASLDRIREKLFF. In DNA, the CDR3 is TGTGCCAGCCTTGACAGAATCCGGGAAAAACTGTTTTTT.

The chain combines TRBV5-4 with TRBJ2-5, with a possible D match to TRBD1 (6 bases). The length of the CDR3 is 20 residues. Trimming took 1 base from V and 1 from J, leaving 26 bases between them. CDR1 and CDR2 from the germline V gene are SGHNT and YYREEE (reference sequence). The CDR3, as DNA: TGTGCCAGCAGCTTGAAGCGCGCCTCCACGAACAGGGAAACCCAAGAGACCCAGTACTTC. This encodes CASSLKRASTNRETQETQYF.

This sequence joins TRBV27 and TRBJ1-5, with TRBD1 matching over 10 bases. Germline-derived CDR1 and CDR2 are MNHEY and SMNVEV (reference sequence). The V and J ends lost 5 bases and 5 bases, in that order; junction bases with no gene match: 3. The length of the CDR3 is 14 residues. CDR3 coding DNA: TGTGCCAGCAGTCTGACAGGGGGCGATCAGCCCCAGCATTTT. Its translation is CASSLTGGDQPQHF.

A note on this clone: An end of the junction does not agree with germline; a read error may underlie this. The chain links TRBV20-1 to TRBJ1-2; possible D gene TRBD1, 6 bases. Germline assignment: CDR1 DFQATT and CDR2 SNEGSKA (reference sequence). The CDR3 extends over 11 amino acids. CDR3 bases: TGCAGTGCCGGACAGAACTATGGTTACACCTTC. It encodes CSAGQNYGYTF.

The V call is TRBV28, the J call TRBJ1-2; tentative D call: TRBD1 (6 bases). The germline CDR1 and CDR2 sequences are MDHEN and SYDVKM. The V end lost 2 bases, the J end lost 6 bases, and 10 bases lay between the germline ends. The CDR3 consists of 13 residues. The CDR3 reads CASSLGTSNGYTF. In nucleotides, the CDR3 is TGTGCCAGCAGTTTAGGGACATCTAATGGCTACACCTTC.

The chain recombines TRBV9 with TRBJ1-2, with D perhaps TRBD1 (6 bases). Germline lookup yields CDR1 SGDLS and CDR2 YYNGEE. The CDR3 runs to 13 residues. Trimming took 3 bases from V and 6 from J, leaving 12 bases between them. The CDR3 nucleotides read TGTGCCAGCAGCGCCCACGGGGACAATGGCTACACCTTC. Its translation is CASSAHGDNGYTF.

This chain connects TRBV30 to TRBJ2-2; D unresolved. The ends were cut back, 0 bases at V and 0 bases at J, with 5 bases in the middle. The CDR3 length is 14 residues. Germline CDR1 GTSNPN, CDR2 SVGIG (reference sequence). The chain's CDR3 is CAWSVSPNTGELFF. CDR3 in DNA: TGTGCCTGGAGTGTCAGTCCGAACACCGGGGAGCTGTTTTTT.

The rearrangement joins TRBV15 to TRBJ1-4; 10 bases line up with TRBD1. The CDR3 is made up of 16 amino acids. Germline V lookup: CDR1 LNHNV, CDR2 YYDKDF (reference sequence). The trim removed 4 bases at V and 8 bases at J, leaving 10 bases unmatched. CDR3 coding DNA: TGTGCCACCAGCAACGAGGTGGGACAGGGGTTCGAAAAACTGTTTTTT. Protein product: CATSNEVGQGFEKLFF. Full variable domain (missing parts from reference TRBV15 and TRBJ1-4): DAMVIQNPRYQVTQFGKPVTLSCSQTLNHNVMYWYQQKSSQAPKLLFHYYDKDFNNEADTPDNFQSRRPNTSFCFLDIRSPGLGDTAMYLCATSNEVGQGFEKLFFGSGTQLSVL.

V is TRBV27 and J is TRBJ1-6, with 7 bases identical to TRBD1. CDR1 and CDR2 from the germline V gene are MNHEY and SMNVEV (reference sequence). CDR3 length equals 14 residues. Unmatched junction bases numbered 5, after V lost 5 bases and J lost 7 bases. CDR3 nucleotide sequence: TGTGCCAGCAGTACAGGGGTCTGGAATTCACCCCTCCACTTT. This encodes CASSTGVWNSPLHF.

V usage is TRBV7-2 and J usage is TRBJ1-2; D possibly corresponds to TRBD1 (6 bases). Germline CDR1 and CDR2: SGHTA and FQGNSA. V gave up 5 bases and J gave up 1 base, with 8 bases separating them. The CDR3 extends over 13 amino acids. The DNA of the CDR3 is TGTGCCAGCAGCCCGGACAGTAACTATGGCTACACCTTC. This codes for CASSPDSNYGYTF.

V usage is TRBV28 and J usage is TRBJ2-1; 9 positions match TRBD1. The length of the CDR3 is 16 residues. With V trimmed by 6 bases and J by 0 bases, 6 bases remained unmatched. Germline assignment: CDR1 MDHEN and CDR2 SYDVKM. The CDR3, as DNA: TGTGCCAGCAGGGGGACAGGGAAGAGCTCCTACAATGAGCAGTTCTTC. Its protein is CASRGTGKSSYNEQFF.

The chain has TRBV19 and TRBJ2-7; 8 bases map to TRBD1. CDR3 size: 12 residues. With 5 bases clipped from V and 6 bases from J, the junction kept 3 bases outside the gene matches. CDR1 LNHDA and CDR2 SQIVND come from the germline V gene (reference sequence). For the CDR3, the DNA is TGTGCCAGTAGTCAGGGGGCAAGCGAGCAGTACTTC. This sequence encodes CASSQGASEQYF. Full variable domain (missing parts from reference TRBV19 and TRBJ2-7): DGGITQSPKYLFRKEGQNVTLSCEQNLNHDAMYWYRQDPGQGLRLIYYSQIVNDFQKGDIAEGYSVSREKKESFPLTVTSAQKNPTAFYLCASSQGASEQYFGPGTRLTVT.

The gene calls are TRBV11-2 and TRBJ2-5, with a possible D match to TRBD1 (5 bases). Per the germline V gene, CDR1 is SGHAT and CDR2 is FQNNGV. Trimming left V 0 bases short and J 5 bases short, with 16 bases between. The CDR3 covers 16 residues. CDR3 protein: CASSLDLIGARETQYF. The CDR3 region has the DNA TGTGCCAGCAGCTTAGACCTTATAGGGGCGCGGGAGACCCAGTACTTC.

The rearrangement links TRBV5-4 to TRBJ1-1, with 8 bases aligning to TRBD1. J gave up 3 bases and V 4 bases, and 8 bases lay outside the gene matches. CDR3 size: 15 residues. From germline, CDR1 is SGHNT and CDR2 YYREEE (reference sequence). The CDR3 spells CASSPKTGVHTEAFF. CDR3 coding DNA: TGTGCCAGCAGCCCTAAGACAGGGGTACACACTGAAGCTTTCTTT. The full variable domain, rest sourced from reference TRBV5-4 and TRBJ1-1, is ETGVTQSPTHLIKTRGQQVTLRCSSQSGHNTVSWYQQALGQGPQFIFQYYREEENGRGNFPPRFSGLQFPNYSSELNVNALELDDSALYLCASSPKTGVHTEAFFGQGTRLTVV.

This clone was observed a single time. This sequence joins TRBV1 and TRBJ1-1; the table's TRBD1 call for D was not verified on the DNA. TRBV1 is a pseudogene segment. This CDR3 has 17 amino acids. The CDR3 protein is CTSSLGDRVKGGTEAFF. The CDR3, as DNA: TGCACCAGCAGCCTTGGGGACAGGGTAAAGGGGGGCACTGAAGCTTTCTTT.

The CDR3 coding sequence is TGCAGTACAGACAGGGTTGGAAAACTGTTTTTT. This codes for CSTDRVGKLFF. The chain carries TRBV20-1 and TRBJ1-4; 7 bases are shared with TRBD1. J gave up 10 bases and V 8 bases, and 7 bases lay outside the gene matches. The germline V gene encodes CDR1 DFQATT and CDR2 SNEGSKA (reference sequence). This CDR3 comprises 11 residues.

The chain carries TRBV3-1 (or the pseudogene TRBV3-2) and TRBJ2-2; D is unresolved. V was trimmed by 8 bases and J by 6 bases, leaving 16 bases between them. The CDR3 sequence is 14 residues long. The germline CDR1 and CDR2 sequences are LGHDT and YNNKEL (reference sequence). The CDR3 sequence is CASEVRVGAGELFF. In nucleotides, the CDR3 is TGTGCCAGCGAGGTCCGGGTCGGAGCCGGGGAGCTGTTTTTT.

DNA of the CDR3: TGCGCCAGCAGCCAGGGACAGCCCACCGGGGAGCTGTTTTTT. Protein sequence: CASSQGQPTGELFF. The chain combines TRBV5-1 with TRBJ2-2, with TRBD1 matching 7 bases. Germline-derived CDR1 and CDR2 are SGHRS and YFSETQ. J lost 4 bases, V lost 4 bases, and 4 bases had no gene match. The CDR3 covers 14 residues.

This sequence joins TRBV27 and TRBJ2-7, with TRBD1 identical over 7 bases. Trimming took 5 bases from V and 3 from J; bases not matched to a gene: 10. The V gene's germline CDR1 is MNHEY and CDR2 SMNVEV (reference sequence). This CDR3 contains 15 residues. CDR3 sequence (DNA): TGTGCCAGCAGTGCCTCCCGGGACAGCTACTACGAGCAGTACTTC. Protein product: CASSASRDSYYEQYF.

The chain uses TRBV28 and TRBJ2-5, with D possibly matching TRBD2 (6 bases). Trimming stripped 8 bases from V and 0 bases from J, with 16 bases between. Germline V gene lookup returns CDR1 MDHEN and CDR2 SYDVKM. CDR3 length equals 15 residues. The CDR3 nucleotides read TGTGCCAGCTATGGACTATCCTTGTACCAAGAGACCCAGTACTTC. Its translation is CASYGLSLYQETQYF.

The genes are TRBV4-1 and TRBJ2-7; D perhaps matches TRBD1 (5 bases). The CDR3 sequence is 16 residues long. The germline V and J ends were trimmed by 0 bases and 0 bases, with 12 bases remaining between them. Germline V CDR1 and CDR2: MGHRA, YSYEKL. The CDR3 DNA sequence: TGCGCCAGCAGCCAAGAATACAGGCCAAGCTCCTACGAGCAGTACTTC. Protein sequence: CASSQEYRPSSYEQYF.

J is TRBJ1-2 and V is TRBV11-3, with TRBD1 identical over 12 bases. CDR3 size: 16 residues. Germline lookup yields CDR1 SGHNT and CDR2 YENEEA. The junction had 3 bases not matched to a gene; V was cut back by 1 base and J by 3 bases. CDR3 bases: TGTGCCAGCAGCTTAGGAGGGACAGGGGGCGACTATGGCTACACCTTC. It translates to CASSLGGTGGDYGYTF. Together with reference TRBV11-3 and TRBJ1-2, the CDR3 gives the full variable domain: EAGVVQSPRYKIIEKKQPVAFWCNPISGHNTLYWYLQNLGQGPELLIRYENEEAVDDSQLPKDRFSAERLKGVDSTLKIQPAELGDSAVYLCASSLGGTGGDYGYTFGSGTRLTVV.

DNA of the CDR3: TGCGCCAGCAGCTTGACCTCGACAACAGACACTGAAGCTTTCTTT. Its protein product is CASSLTSTTDTEAFF. The V and J genes are TRBV5-1 and TRBJ1-1; D gene uncertain. The V end was cut by 1 base, the J end by 3 bases, with 13 bases between. From germline, CDR1 is SGHRS and CDR2 YFSETQ. The CDR3 loop spans 15 amino acids. Together with reference TRBV5-1 and TRBJ1-1, the CDR3 gives the full variable domain: KAGVTQTPRYLIKTRGQQVTLSCSPISGHRSVSWYQQTPGQGLQFLFEYFSETQRNKGNFPGRFSGRQFSNSRSEMNVSTLELGDSALYLCASSLTSTTDTEAFFGQGTRLTVV.

This chain uses TRBV18 with TRBJ2-7; no reliable D call. The CDR3 is 13 amino acids. Trimming left V 2 bases short and J 3 bases short, with 8 bases between. Germline CDR1 and CDR2: KGHSH and LQKENI. CDR3 in DNA: TGTGCCAGCTCACCAGGCCGTTTCTACGAGCAGTACTTC. Protein: CASSPGRFYEQYF.

The chain couples TRBV5-1 to TRBJ1-2; no definite D call. CDR1 and CDR2 from the germline V gene are SGHRS and YFSETQ. Between the trimmed V and J ends, which lost 0 bases and 0 bases, there was a span of 12 bases. The CDR3 sequence is 16 residues long. The CDR3 spells CASSLGVDLANYGYTF. CDR3 nucleotide sequence: TGCGCCAGCAGCTTGGGGGTCGACCTAGCTAACTATGGCTACACCTTC. Full variable domain (remainder filled in from reference TRBV5-1 and TRBJ1-2): KAGVTQTPRYLIKTRGQQVTLSCSPISGHRSVSWYQQTPGQGLQFLFEYFSETQRNKGNFPGRFSGRQFSNSRSEMNVSTLELGDSALYLCASSLGVDLANYGYTFGSGTRLTVV.

This rearrangement joins TRBV29-1 to TRBJ1-1, with TRBD1 as a possible D gene (5 bases). The germline gives CDR1 SQVTM, CDR2 ANQGSEA. The CDR3 runs to 15 residues. Trimming stripped 0 bases from V and 5 bases from J, with 16 bases between. The CDR3 coding sequence is TGCAGCGTTGAAGATCAAAGTAGGACATTGACTGAAGCTTTCTTT. As protein: CSVEDQSRTLTEAFF.

The CDR3 DNA is TGTGCCTGGAGGGGCTCGACAGCAATTAATGAAAACACCATATATTTT. It codes for CAWRGSTAINENTIYF. This sequence joins TRBV30 and TRBJ1-3; tentative D call: TRBD1 (5 bases). Between the trimmed V and J ends, which lost 3 bases and 6 bases, there was a span of 21 bases. Germline V CDR1 and CDR2: GTSNPN, SVGIG (reference sequence). The CDR3 spans 16 residues.

CDR3 DNA sequence: TGTGCCAGCAGTTCCCAGGGGCTCAATCAGCCCCAGCATTTT. Its protein is CASSSQGLNQPQHF. The chain carries TRBV6-2 or TRBV6-3 and TRBJ1-5; D perhaps matches TRBD1 (6 bases). Per germline, CDR1 MNHEY and CDR2 SVGEGT. V was clipped by 4 bases and J by 3 bases, with 10 bases between them. The CDR3 covers 14 residues.